These T cell receptor beta chains were read from a single sample in a study of esophageal squamous cell carcinoma under preoperative chemotherapy. In TCRdb, the PCR reads were re-called with MiXCR into one record per CDR3 protein. The profile shows about 32,000 distinct CDR3 sequences, 40% to 65% of them singletons. This specimen was acquired from a patient given preoperative chemotherapy. The receptors shown here come from a human donor with esophageal squamous cell carcinoma. The donor label of this sample is uncertain. CDR3s include the opening cysteine and the closing phenylalanine or tryptophan. The order of the fields is V gene, clone size, J gene, D gene, CDR3 DNA, CDR3 protein. A D gene is named only where the DNA matches it firmly. Some rows have no size entry. The others give once, few or many, or a class for an expanded clone.

TRBV9	NA	TRBJ2-7	TRBD1	TGTGCCAGCAGCGCCGGGACAGGGGTCAATGAGCAGTACTTC	CASSAGTGVNEQYF
TRBV12-3/TRBV12-4	NA	TRBJ2-5	TRBD2	TGTGCCAGCAGACCGGGACTAGCGGGAGGGGGGGAGACCCAGTACTTC	CASRPGLAGGGETQYF
TRBV5-1	few	TRBJ2-4	TRBD1	TGCGCCAGCAGCTTGGCGACAGGGTGGGACATTCAGTACTTC	CASSLATGWDIQYF
TRBV7-2	NA	TRBJ2-4	TRBD2	TGTGCCAGCAGCCGTTTAGCGGGGCTGCGAGCCAAAAACACGCAGTACTTC	CASSRLAGLRAKNTQYF
TRBV27	NA	TRBJ2-1	NA	TGTGGGGGCAGTGGCGAGTACACTCAGTTCTTC	CGGSGEYTQFF
TRBV6-1	NA	TRBJ1-2	TRBD1	TGTGCCAGCAGTGAAGGGACAGGGGATGGCTACACCTTC	CASSEGTGDGYTF
TRBV12-3/TRBV12-4	few	TRBJ2-7	NA	TGTGCCACCGCTTCTAGTAGTCTTTACGAGCAGTACTTC	CATASSSLYEQYF
TRBV20-1	NA	TRBJ2-3	TRBD1	TGCAGTGCTAGTCAGGGGGTGAACACAGATACGCAGTATTTT	CSASQGVNTDTQYF
TRBV20-1	NA	TRBJ2-5	NA	TGCAGTGCTACGCGGGACAGCTCGACAGGGGAGACCCAGTACTTC	CSATRDSSTGETQYF
TRBV6-1	NA	TRBJ2-3	TRBD2	TGTGCGAGGAGCGGGGGCTGCCACCAAGAGACGCAGTATTTT	CARSGGCHQETQYF
TRBV28	many	TRBJ2-1	TRBD2	TGTGCCAGCAGTTCCGGGACTAGCGTCTTTGAGACCCAGTTCTTC	CASSSGTSVFETQFF
TRBV7-9	NA	TRBJ2-5	NA	TGTGCGGGCAGCTTGGACCGTGAGCCAGATACGCAGTACTTC	CAGSLDREPDTQYF
TRBV6-1	NA	TRBJ2-4	NA	TGTGCCAGTCACAAGGGGCCGGGGGCCAACAATATGCAGTACTTC	CASHKGPGANNMQYF
TRBV7-9	once	TRBJ2-3	TRBD1	TGTGCCAGGGGCTTAGGGGGCCGGAGCACAGATACGCAGTACTTT	CARGLGGRSTDTQYF
TRBV7-2	many	TRBJ2-7	TRBD2	TGTGCCAGCAGCTTGCTAAGCGGGGGAACCTACAATGAGCAGTACTTC	CASSLLSGGTYNEQYF
TRBV12-3/TRBV12-4	once	TRBJ2-5	TRBD2	TGTGCCAGCAGTTCTGGTAGCACTAGCGGGAGGGCCGATGAGCAGTACTTC	CASSSGSTSGRADEQYF
TRBV28	NA	TRBJ2-1	NA	TGTGCCAGCAGTTTAATCGCATCCTACGAGCAGTTCTTC	CASSLIASYEQFF
TRBV27	many	TRBJ2-1	TRBD1	TGTGCCAGCAGTTTCGAAGCGATCCGACAGGGCAAATACAATGAGCAGTTCTTC	CASSFEAIRQGKYNEQFF
TRBV19	many	TRBJ2-3	TRBD2	TGTGCCAGTAGTGTCGGACTAGCTCTGACAGATACGCAGTATTTT	CASSVGLALTDTQYF
TRBV25-1	NA	TRBJ2-5	NA	TGTGCCAGCAGTGACTCCACAGGTCGGGAGCAGTACTTC	CASSDSTGREQYF
TRBV7-9	many	TRBJ2-5	TRBD1	TGTGCCAGCAGCGTACGACAGGGTGTCCAAGAGACCCAGTACTTC	CASSVRQGVQETQYF
TRBV19	few	TRBJ2-7	NA	TGTGCCAGTAGTACCCTAGGACAGTCCTACGAGCAGTACTTC	CASSTLGQSYEQYF
TRBV7-3	NA	TRBJ2-3	TRBD2	TGTGCCAGCAGCCGCAAACTGGGGCGGGGGGCCAAAAATACTCAGTATTTC	CASSRKLGRGAKNTQYF
TRBV7-2	NA	TRBJ2-1	NA	TGTGCCAGCAGCTTAGCGTACACCGGGGAGCAGTTTTTT	CASSLAYTGEQFF
TRBV11-3	once	TRBJ2-3	NA	TGTGCCAGCACCCAGGGAGCAAGGGGCGGTGAGCAGTTTTTT	CASTQGARGGEQFF
TRBV7-2	medium-sized	TRBJ2-2	TRBD1	TGTGCCATCATGGACAGGGCGGCCACCGGGGAGCTGTTTTTT	CAIMDRAATGELFF
TRBV6-4	NA	TRBJ2-3	NA	TGTGCCAGCAGTGAGCGGGACACAGATACGCAGTATTTT	CASSERDTDTQYF
TRBV12-3/TRBV12-4	many	TRBJ2-3	TRBD2	TGTGCCAGCAGTTTCTCAGCGGGGGGGTCATATACGCAGTATTTT	CASSFSAGGSYTQYF
TRBV6-5	once	TRBJ2-5	NA	TGTGCCAGCAGTTACGGGGAGGCGACCCACGTCCTGTCCTTC	CASSYGEATHVLSF
TRBV12-3/TRBV12-4	medium-sized	TRBJ2-3	NA	TGTGCCAGCAGTCCTCGACAGAACACAGATACGCAGTATTTT	CASSPRQNTDTQYF
TRBV11-1	many	TRBJ2-5	NA	TGTGCCAGCAGCCCTAATCCGGGGGCCTTCCAAGAGACCCAGTACTTC	CASSPNPGAFQETQYF
TRBV7-3	many	TRBJ2-1	TRBD2	TGTGCCAGCAGCTTACTGGGGGAGCGGGGTGGCTACAATGAGCAGTTCTTC	CASSLLGERGGYNEQFF
TRBV7-3	NA	TRBJ2-1	NA	TGTGCCAGCAGCTTAGTGCAGGACAACCAAGAGACCCAGTTCTTC	CASSLVQDNQETQFF
TRBV7-2	few	TRBJ2-6	NA	TGTGCCAGCAGCCGCAGGTCTGGGGCCAACGTCCTGACTTTC	CASSRRSGANVLTF
TRBV7-2	many	TRBJ1-4	TRBD1	TGTGCCAGCAGCTGGGACAGGACCACTGAAAAACTGTTTTTT	CASSWDRTTEKLFF
TRBV7-8	medium-sized	TRBJ2-3	TRBD2	TGTGCCAGCAGCTTAAAGATTGGGGGGGACTACGATACGCAGTATTTT	CASSLKIGGDYDTQYF